This entry is about one T cell receptor (beta chain). Using its own MiXCR run on the RT-PCR reads, TCRdb lists one record per CDR3 protein. The sample yields almost 600,000 distinct CDR3 sequences, 14% seen once. The sample originates from a study of response to subunit inactivated influenza vaccine. This CDR3 is 18 amino acids long. This sequence was found in a man aged 45-60 years who received an inactivated influenza vaccine. The material sequenced was PBMCs from blood, taken less than 13 days after vaccination. This sequence joins TRBV21-1 and TRBJ2-1; the table calls TRBD2, which could not be checked here. TRBV21-1 is designated a pseudogene. The CDR3 region is CASSSGTSGGPVYNEQFF. CDR3 in DNA: TGTGCCAGCAGCTCCGGGACTAGCGGGGGGCCCGTCTACAATGAGCAGTTCTTC.